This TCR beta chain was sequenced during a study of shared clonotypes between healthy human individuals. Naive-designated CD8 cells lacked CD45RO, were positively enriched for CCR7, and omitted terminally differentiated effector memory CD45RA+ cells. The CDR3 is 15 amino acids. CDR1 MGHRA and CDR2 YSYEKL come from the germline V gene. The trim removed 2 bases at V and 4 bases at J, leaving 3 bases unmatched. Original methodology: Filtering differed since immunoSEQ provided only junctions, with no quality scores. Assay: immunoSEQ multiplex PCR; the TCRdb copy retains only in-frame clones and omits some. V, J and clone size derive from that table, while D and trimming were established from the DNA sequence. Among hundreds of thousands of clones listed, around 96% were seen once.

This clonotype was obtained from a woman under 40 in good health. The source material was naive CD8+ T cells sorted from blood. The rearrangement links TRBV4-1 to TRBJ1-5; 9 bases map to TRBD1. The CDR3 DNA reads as TGCGCCAGCAGCCAAAAGGGACAGGGAAATCAGCCCCAGCATTTT. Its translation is CASSQKGQGNQPQHF.